The 32 T cell receptor beta chains reported below all come from one sample, sequenced in a study of OX40 agonist ivuxolimab in advanced cancers. The method was immunoSEQ multiplex PCR; TCRdb's version includes in-frame clones alone and lacks a portion of them. The profile shows approximately 42,000 clones, nearly 90% of them singletons. The sample was CD4+ or CD8+ T cells sorted from blood, taken in a trial of the OX40 agonist ivuxolimab. The receptor set was obtained from an adult with an advanced solid tumor such as melanoma, head and neck, liver or kidney cancer.

V is TRBV2 and J is TRBJ2-7, with TRBD1 as a possible D gene (5 bases). This CDR3 is 14 amino acids long. The germline gives CDR1 SNHLY, CDR2 FYNNEI. V was shortened by 2 bases and J by 0 bases, with 8 bases between the two germline ends. The CDR3 bases are TGTGCCAGCAGTGAACCAGACAGCTCCTACGAGCAGTACGTC. It specifies CASSEPDSSYEQYV.

The V gene is TRBV28, the J gene TRBJ2-6, with D possibly TRBD1 on 6 matching bases. In germline, CDR1 is MDHEN, CDR2 SYDVKM. Trimming cost V 3 bases and J 1 base, with 10 bases left between them. CDR3 length: 16 amino acids. The CDR3 nucleotides read TGTGCCAGCAGTTTGGCAGGGGCATCTGGGGCCAACGTCCTGACTTTC. Protein sequence: CASSLAGASGANVLTF.

This clone has more than one count but fewer than ten. At one end, the junction sequence differs from germline, possibly due to a read error. The chain employs TRBV7-9 and TRBJ1-3; D gene unclear. The CDR3 is made up of 13 amino acids. In germline, CDR1 is SEHNR, CDR2 FQNEAQ (reference sequence). CDR3 DNA sequence: TGTGCCAGCAGCTCCCCAACTCCTATCCTTTATCATTTT. Translated, it gives CASSSPTPILYHF. Full variable domain (remainder filled in from reference TRBV7-9 and TRBJ1-3): DTGVSQNPRHKITKRGQNVTFRCDPISEHNRLYWYRQTLGQGPEFLTYFQNEAQLEKSRLLSDRFSAERPKGSFSTLEIQRTEQGDSAMYLCASSSPTPILYHFGEGSWLTVV.

The gene calls are TRBV9 and TRBJ1-2; D is uncertain. The length of the CDR3 is 15 residues. The V end was cut by 5 bases, the J end by 4 bases, with 18 bases between. CDR1 is SGDLS, CDR2 YYNGEE, per germline. The CDR3 loop is CASSSRAGVRYGYTF. The CDR3 coding sequence is TGTGCCAGCAGTAGTCGGGCAGGTGTCCGCTATGGCTACACCTTC.

The rearrangement uses TRBV14 and TRBJ1-1; D is undetermined. CDR1 is SGHDN and CDR2 is FVKESK in the germline V gene. This CDR3 is 13 amino acids long. V was shortened by 8 bases and J by 1 base, with 11 bases between the two germline ends. CDR3 protein: CASHAAGNTEAFF. Written as DNA, the CDR3 is TGTGCCAGCCACGCGGCCGGGAACACTGAAGCTTTCTTT.

The chain carries TRBV10-3 and TRBJ1-2; TRBD1 might be the D (6 bases). Trimming removed 5 bases at V and 3 bases at J, with 25 bases between. CDR1 ENHRY and CDR2 SYGVKD come from the germline V gene. This CDR3 is built from 18 residues. This CDR3 is CAISLPTFRTAPDYGYTF. As DNA, the CDR3 is TGTGCCATCAGTCTCCCCACCTTTCGGACAGCTCCCGACTATGGCTACACCTTC.

V and J are TRBV7-2 and TRBJ1-1, with 7 bases matching TRBD1. With 0 bases clipped from V and 0 bases from J, the junction kept 7 bases outside the gene matches. Germline CDR1 and CDR2: SGHTA and FQGNSA. This CDR3 is built from 17 residues. The CDR3 spells CASSLAGDRPMNTEAFF. The CDR3 DNA is TGTGCCAGCAGCTTAGCGGGGGACAGACCCATGAACACTGAAGCTTTCTTT. The variable domain in full, completed from reference TRBV7-2 and TRBJ1-1, reads GAGVSQSPSNKVTEKGKDVELRCDPISGHTALYWYRQSLGQGLEFLIYFQGNSAPDKSGLPSDRFSAERTGGSVSTLTIQRTQQEDSAVYLCASSLAGDRPMNTEAFFGQGTRLTVV.

The chain joins TRBV9 to TRBJ2-3; 8 bases fit TRBD2. The CDR3 covers 15 residues. Germline V gene sequence: CDR1 SGDLS, CDR2 YYNGEE. The junction had 7 bases not matched to a gene; V was cut back by 4 bases and J by 3 bases. CDR3 protein: CASSSPGGPTDTQYF. The DNA for the CDR3 is TGTGCCAGCAGCTCCCCGGGGGGGCCGACAGATACGCAGTATTTT.

The rearrangement uses TRBV7-9 and TRBJ2-5; a weak D match, TRBD2 (5 bases). The germline gives CDR1 SEHNR, CDR2 FQNEAQ (reference sequence). This CDR3 has 13 amino acids. Trimming took 3 bases from V and 4 from J, leaving 9 bases between them. CDR3 sequence reads: CASSLDWTETQYF. As DNA, the CDR3 is TGTGCCAGCAGCTTGGACTGGACAGAGACCCAGTACTTC.

The V gene is TRBV6-5, the J gene TRBJ1-3; TRBD1 matches at 10 bases. This CDR3 has 16 amino acids. Germline loops: CDR1 MNHEY, CDR2 SVGAGI. Unmatched junction bases numbered 2, after V lost 2 bases and J lost 1 base. This CDR3 is CASSYLGQGSGNTIYF. The CDR3 coding sequence is TGTGCCAGCAGTTACCTGGGACAGGGGTCTGGAAACACCATATATTTT.

The chain has TRBV5-4 and TRBJ2-7; TRBD2 is a possible D gene (5 bases). Deletions cut 1 base from V and 1 base from J, with 6 bases between. Per germline, CDR1 SGHNT and CDR2 YYREEE (reference sequence). The CDR3 totals 13 residues. CDR3 protein: CASSLRGSYEQYV. CDR3 DNA: TGTGCCAGCAGCTTGCGGGGTTCCTACGAGCAGTACGTC.

This rearrangement joins TRBV28 to TRBJ2-1; D is uncertain. The CDR3 sequence is 14 residues long. With 1 base removed from V and 9 bases from J, the gap between germline ends came to 13 bases. Per the germline V gene, CDR1 is MDHEN and CDR2 is SYDVKM. Written as DNA, the CDR3 is TGTGCCAGCAGTTTATCTCCAGAGCTCGGTGAGCAGTTCTTC. The encoded protein is CASSLSPELGEQFF.

The rearrangement joins TRBV12-5 to TRBJ1-5; tentative D call: TRBD1 (6 bases). CDR3 length: 16 residues. The V gene lost 3 bases and the J gene lost 1 base, with 13 bases spanning the gap. The germline V gene encodes CDR1 LGHNT and CDR2 FRNRAP. CDR3 protein: CASGFHRDKSNQPQHF. CDR3 in DNA: TGTGCTAGTGGTTTCCACCGGGACAAAAGCAATCAGCCCCAGCATTTT.

This clone was seen only a few times. V and J are TRBV9 and TRBJ1-1; unclear D gene. V was shortened by 0 bases and J by 4 bases, with 7 bases between the two germline ends. The CDR3 is 13 amino acids. CDR1 and CDR2 (germline): SGDLS, YYNGEE. CDR3 loop: CASSVASGTEAFF. The CDR3 nucleotides are TGTGCCAGCAGCGTAGCGAGTGGCACTGAAGCTTTCTTT.

The J gene is TRBJ1-5, the V gene TRBV7-2; D remains ambiguous. Trimming removed 9 bases from V and 1 base from J, with 10 bases in between. The V gene's germline CDR1 is SGHTA and CDR2 FQGNSA. There are 13 residues in the CDR3. The CDR3 protein is CARGTESNQPQHF. In DNA form, the CDR3 reads TGTGCCAGGGGAACTGAGAGCAATCAGCCCCAGCATTTT.

This rearrangement joins TRBV11-2 to TRBJ2-5; a possible D gene is TRBD2 (5 bases). CDR3 length: 17 amino acids. The germline gives CDR1 SGHAT, CDR2 FQNNGV. V lost 5 bases and J 1 base, leaving 20 bases between the germline ends. For the CDR3, the DNA is TGTGCCAGCAGCCCTGGGTTGCGTGGACTCGTCCAAGAGACCCAGTACTTC. This codes for CASSPGLRGLVQETQYF.

The CDR3 region is CASSVGLGNEKLFF. The CDR3 DNA follows: TGTGCCAGCAGCGTGGGACTGGGGAATGAAAAACTGTTTTTT. V is TRBV5-6 and J is TRBJ1-4; D possibly corresponds to TRBD1 (5 bases). Trimming cost V 4 bases and J 5 bases, with 12 bases left between them. The CDR3 is 14 residues long. Germline values: CDR1 SGHDT, CDR2 YYEEEE. The full variable domain, its missing parts supplied by reference TRBV5-6 and TRBJ1-4, is DAGVTQSPTHLIKTRGQQVTLRCSPKSGHDTVSWYQQALGQGPQFIFQYYEEEERQRGNFPDRFSGHQFPNYSSELNVNALLLGDSALYLCASSVGLGNEKLFFGSGTQLSVL.

The V gene is TRBV10-1, the J gene TRBJ1-4; 12 bases agree with TRBD1. The germline gives CDR1 WNHNN, CDR2 SYGVQD (reference sequence). Trimming removed 9 bases from V and 3 bases from J; junction bases left unmatched: 8. The CDR3 has 16 residues. CDR3 nucleotides: TGCGCCAGGACCCGGGACAGGGGGCCCGCTAATGAAAAACTGTTTTTT. Amino acid sequence: CARTRDRGPANEKLFF.

The chain is built from TRBV6-5 and TRBJ2-7; 7 nucleotides line up with TRBD1. The CDR3 is 12 residues long. The germline V gene encodes CDR1 MNHEY and CDR2 SVGAGI. J gave up 6 bases and V 6 bases, and 5 bases lay outside the gene matches. The CDR3 nucleotides read TGTGCCAGCAGAAGACAGGGTTCCGAGCAGTACTTC. Protein sequence: CASRRQGSEQYF.

The rearrangement joins TRBV7-9 to TRBJ2-7, with 7 bases matching TRBD1. The V gene's germline CDR1 is SEHNR and CDR2 FQNEAQ (reference sequence). V gave up 1 base and J gave up 2 bases; unmatched junction bases: 5. The CDR3 spans 15 residues. DNA of the CDR3: TGTGCCAGCAGCTTAGGGACAGGCAGTACCTACGAGCAGTACTTC. This codes for CASSLGTGSTYEQYF.

The chain combines TRBV13 with TRBJ2-3, with 14 positions matching TRBD2. Germline CDR1 and CDR2: PRHDT and FYEKMQ (reference sequence). The trim removed 5 bases at V and 5 bases at J, leaving 6 bases unmatched. The CDR3 spans 16 residues. DNA for the CDR3: TGTGCCAGCAGCACAAGGACTAGCGGGGGGAAAGATACGCAGTATTTT. Protein: CASSTRTSGGKDTQYF.

V usage is TRBV15 and J usage is TRBJ2-3; D perhaps matches TRBD2 (6 bases). CDR1 and CDR2 (germline): LNHNV, YYDKDF (reference sequence). The length of the CDR3 is 14 residues. V lost 6 bases, J lost 7 bases, and 17 bases lay in between. The CDR3, as DNA: TGTGCCACCAGTGGGGGGACCGAGGTATATACGCAGTATTTT. Its protein product is CATSGGTEVYTQYF. The full variable domain, its missing parts supplied by reference TRBV15 and TRBJ2-3, is DAMVIQNPRYQVTQFGKPVTLSCSQTLNHNVMYWYQQKSSQAPKLLFHYYDKDFNNEADTPDNFQSRRPNTSFCFLDIRSPGLGDTAMYLCATSGGTEVYTQYFGPGTRLTVL.

The chain joins TRBV9 to TRBJ1-2, with D uncertain. Germline loops: CDR1 SGDLS, CDR2 YYNGEE. This CDR3 is 14 amino acids long. With 4 bases removed from V and 8 bases from J, the gap between germline ends came to 18 bases. CDR3: CASSSQDNRGGYTF. The CDR3 coding sequence is TGTGCCAGCAGCTCTCAAGACAATCGCGGCGGCTACACCTTC.

The chain uses TRBV7-6 and TRBJ2-7; D might be TRBD1 or TRBD2, each matching 5 bases. V was cut by 4 bases and J by 4 bases, with 14 bases left in between. Germline-derived CDR1 and CDR2 are SGHVS and FNYEAQ. This CDR3 is 14 amino acids long. CDR3 in DNA: TGTGCCAGCAGCTCCTCGGGACGGCCATACGAGCAGTACTTC. Translating it yields CASSSSGRPYEQYF.

This clone was seen just once. The gene calls are TRBV5-4 and TRBJ2-2; 9 nucleotides align to TRBD2. V gave up 5 bases and J gave up 5 bases; unmatched junction bases: 13. Germline-derived CDR1 and CDR2 are SGHNT and YYREEE (reference sequence). The CDR3 has 17 residues. In nucleotides, the CDR3 is TGTGCCAGCAGTCCCCGGAGGGGCGGGGGGGCTACCGGGGAGCTGTTTTTT. This sequence encodes CASSPRRGGGATGELFF. The full variable domain, its missing parts supplied by reference TRBV5-4 and TRBJ2-2, is ETGVTQSPTHLIKTRGQQVTLRCSSQSGHNTVSWYQQALGQGPQFIFQYYREEENGRGNFPPRFSGLQFPNYSSELNVNALELDDSALYLCASSPRRGGGATGELFFGEGSRLTVL.

The CDR3 region is CASSGTGINEKLFF. CDR3 in DNA: TGCGCCAGCAGCGGGACAGGGATTAATGAAAAACTGTTTTTT. The chain recombines TRBV5-1 with TRBJ1-4; 9 bases are shared with TRBD1. The J segment lost 4 bases and the V segment lost 4 bases, leaving 2 bases of the junction unmatched. Germline V gene sequence: CDR1 SGHRS, CDR2 YFSETQ. This CDR3 spans 14 amino acids. Full variable domain (missing parts from reference TRBV5-1 and TRBJ1-4): KAGVTQTPRYLIKTRGQQVTLSCSPISGHRSVSWYQQTPGQGLQFLFEYFSETQRNKGNFPGRFSGRQFSNSRSEMNVSTLELGDSALYLCASSGTGINEKLFFGSGTQLSVL.

The chain combines TRBV30 with TRBJ1-1, with D tentatively TRBD1 (6 bases). Germline values: CDR1 GTSNPN, CDR2 SVGIG (reference sequence). This CDR3 is 13 amino acids long. V shed 3 bases and J shed 4 bases, with 12 bases lying between them. The CDR3 region is CAWSQTGITEAFF. Written as DNA, the CDR3 is TGTGCCTGGAGCCAGACAGGAATCACTGAAGCTTTCTTT.

The chain employs TRBV7-2 and TRBJ1-2; D gene uncertain. CDR3 size: 15 residues. CDR1 SGHTA and CDR2 FQGNSA come from the germline V gene. V lost 2 bases and J 4 bases, leaving 14 bases between the germline ends. The CDR3, as DNA: TGTGCCAGCAGCTTACATAGTCAAGGATTCTATGGCTACACCTTC. Protein: CASSLHSQGFYGYTF.

This sequence joins TRBV11-2 and TRBJ2-4, with 8 bases lining up with TRBD2. J gave up 5 bases and V 7 bases, and 7 bases lay outside the gene matches. This CDR3 has 14 amino acids. Germline lookup yields CDR1 SGHAT and CDR2 FQNNGV. The CDR3 region is CASTIAGLENIQYF. The CDR3 DNA reads as TGTGCCAGCACTATAGCGGGGTTGGAAAACATTCAGTACTTC.

This chain uses TRBV10-3 with TRBJ2-5, with 9 bases matching TRBD2. This CDR3 has 18 residues. V lost 0 bases, J lost 4 bases, and 12 bases stayed unmatched. The germline V gene encodes CDR1 ENHRY and CDR2 SYGVKD. The CDR3: CAISESLWGSGGPETQYF. The CDR3 nucleotides are TGTGCCATCAGTGAGTCGCTTTGGGGTAGCGGGGGACCAGAGACCCAGTACTTC.

The rearrangement links TRBV20-1 to TRBJ1-3; D gene ambiguous. The CDR3 contains 11 residues. Trimming left V 7 bases short and J 4 bases short, with 8 bases between. Germline V CDR1 and CDR2: DFQATT, SNEGSKA (reference sequence). This CDR3 reads CSVTAGNTIYF. As DNA, the CDR3 is TGCAGTGTTACGGCGGGAAACACCATATATTTT.

This chain uses TRBV14 with TRBJ2-7; no definite D call. The ends were cut back, 0 bases at V and 0 bases at J, with 6 bases in the middle. Germline lookup yields CDR1 SGHDN and CDR2 FVKESK. The CDR3 runs 14 residues. The CDR3: CASSQDPASYEQYF. The CDR3 DNA is TGTGCCAGCAGCCAAGATCCAGCCTCCTACGAGCAGTACTTC.